What follows are 10 T cell receptor beta chains derived from one specimen sequenced in a study of T cell repertoires in cytomegalovirus infection. TCRdb fed the reads into MiXCR, producing one record per CDR3 protein. The sample holds about 770,000 distinct CDR3 sequences; 25% to 35% are singletons and the top ten take around 13%. Antigens of these TCRs are unknown. The input for sequencing was cultured CD8+ T cells from PBMCs, taken from culture after CMV antigen stimulation. All receptors derive from a human donor in good health (CMV status not recorded). Some clones in this sample may be carry-over from other donors' samples.

V is TRBV19 and J is TRBJ2-7; TRBD2 aligns across 9 bases. The germline V gene has CDR1 LNHDA and CDR2 SQIVND (reference sequence). The V gene end was trimmed by 4 bases and the J gene end by 2 bases; junction bases not matched to a gene: 6. The CDR3 runs to 15 residues. This chain's CDR3 is CASSSGRDSPYEQYF. The CDR3 DNA is TGTGCCAGTAGTAGCGGGAGGGATAGTCCCTACGAGCAGTACTTC.

The chain employs TRBV19 and TRBJ1-2, with D possibly matching TRBD1 (5 bases). Germline CDR1 reads LNHDA; CDR2 reads SQIVND (reference sequence). The V end lost 8 bases, the J end lost 8 bases, and 12 bases lay between the germline ends. The CDR3 contains 11 residues. The CDR3 here is CASGTAPGYTF. The CDR3 bases are TGTGCCAGTGGGACCGCTCCAGGCTACACCTTC.

The gene calls are TRBV6-6 and TRBJ1-3; D not resolved. With 2 bases removed from V and 0 bases from J, the gap between germline ends came to 11 bases. The CDR3 contains 16 residues. Germline values: CDR1 MNHNY, CDR2 SVGAGI (reference sequence). The CDR3 sequence is CASSYPPAFSGNTIYF. In nucleotides, the CDR3 is TGTGCCAGCAGTTACCCTCCGGCCTTCTCTGGAAACACCATATATTTT.

The rearrangement uses TRBV9 and TRBJ2-3; TRBD2 aligns across 12 bases. V trimming: 4 bases; J trimming: 2 bases; junction bases outside the gene matches: 5. The CDR3 length is 16 residues. In germline, CDR1 is SGDLS, CDR2 YYNGEE. The CDR3 DNA follows: TGTGCCAGCAGCCCCGCTAGCGGGGGGGACACAGATACGCAGTATTTT. This gives the protein CASSPASGGDTDTQYF.

This clonotype was detected a few times. The CDR3 DNA sequence: TGTGCCATCAGTGACCTCCCCCCGGGGGGGCCACCCAACGAGCAGTACTTC. This encodes CAISDLPPGGPPNEQYF. The chain combines TRBV10-3 with TRBJ2-7, with 8 nucleotides matching TRBD2. In germline, CDR1 is ENHRY, CDR2 SYGVKD. The length of the CDR3 is 17 residues. After removal of 3 bases from V and 5 bases from J, the junction contained 15 bases not matched to a gene.

V gene TRBV19 combines with J gene TRBJ2-3; D possibly corresponds to TRBD2 (7 bases). The V end lost 5 bases, the J end lost 10 bases, and 22 bases lay between the germline ends. Germline values: CDR1 LNHDA, CDR2 SQIVND (reference sequence). This CDR3 has 15 residues. CDR3 amino acids: CASSAAGRGQDPQYF. CDR3 DNA sequence: TGTGCCAGTAGTGCCGCGGGGCGGGGGCAGGACCCGCAGTATTTT.

Only a few counts were recorded for this clonotype. This sequence joins TRBV28 and TRBJ2-1; D is perhaps TRBD1 (6 bases). The CDR3 length is 14 residues. The V and J ends lost 8 bases and 8 bases respectively, with 19 bases between them. The germline CDR1 and CDR2 sequences are MDHEN and SYDVKM. This chain's CDR3 is CASAFGQPHHEQFF. In nucleotides, the CDR3 is TGTGCCAGCGCCTTTGGACAGCCTCACCATGAGCAGTTCTTC.

The chain couples TRBV28 to TRBJ1-2; 11 positions agree with TRBD1. The CDR3 spans 15 residues. V lost 4 bases to trimming and J lost 7 bases; unmatched junction nucleotides: 8. Germline CDR1 MDHEN, CDR2 SYDVKM. This CDR3 reads CASSYARTGGTGYTF. The CDR3 DNA reads TGTGCCAGCAGTTACGCTAGGACAGGGGGCACTGGCTACACCTTC.

The chain employs TRBV27 and TRBJ2-5, with D tentatively TRBD2 (6 bases). The V and J ends lost 0 bases and 2 bases respectively, with 13 bases between them. The CDR3 is 16 residues long. CDR1 is MNHEY, CDR2 SMNVEV, per germline (reference sequence). This chain's CDR3 is CASSLSLARGQETQYF. Here the CDR3 DNA reads TGTGCCAGCAGTTTATCCCTAGCGAGGGGACAAGAGACCCAGTACTTC.

Details on this clonotype: A much bigger clone sits one base away, suggesting this may be a read error. V gene TRBV13 combines with J gene TRBJ2-3; maybe TRBD2 (6 bases). The CDR3 length is 14 residues. Trimming took 2 bases from V and 1 from J, leaving 7 bases between them. Germline CDR1 PRHDT, CDR2 FYEKMQ (reference sequence). The DNA of the CDR3 is TGTGCCAGCAGCTTACCTAGCGGCACAGATACGCAGTATTTT. Protein sequence: CASSLPSGTDTQYF.